The rows below give T cell receptor beta chains drawn from one sample of a study of cytomegalovirus exposure and HLA in healthy donors. Libraries were prepared by immunoSEQ multiplex PCR; TCRdb keeps only in-frame clonotypes and omits some of them. The top ten clones hold roughly 1.9% of a sample with 110,000 to 150,000 clones, about 8.9% of them seen once. The specimen sequenced was PBMCs. All receptors derive from a man over 45 in good health and CMV-seronegative. Both conserved end residues are part of each CDR3. D genes are given only for firm matches. Clone size is stated in some rows and not others, as once, few, many or a class when expanded.

j_gene,v_gene,d_gene,abundance,CDR3nt,CDR3aa
TRBJ2-2,TRBV29-1,-,-,TGCAGCGTTGGAGGACTTACGAACACCGGGGAGCTGTTTTTT,CSVGGLTNTGELFF
TRBJ2-2,TRBV9,-,-,TGTGCCAGCAGCGTAGTGGGGGGTCTCTTCACCGGGGAGCTGTTTTTT,CASSVVGGLFTGELFF
TRBJ1-2,TRBV20-1,-,few,TGCAGTGCTAGGTTCGGGTATGGCTACACCTTC,CSARFGYGYTF
TRBJ1-5,TRBV30,-,-,TGTGCCTGGAGTTCGGGGGAAAGACCCCAGCATTTT,CAWSSGERPQHF
TRBJ2-7,TRBV10-2,TRBD2,few,TGCGCCAGCAGTTCTAGCGGGGTCTACGAGCAGTACTTC,CASSSSGVYEQYF
TRBJ2-3,TRBV6-5,-,few,TGTGCCAGCACTGGGACTGGAGGCACAGATACGCAGTATTTT,CASTGTGGTDTQYF
TRBJ1-4,TRBV19,TRBD1,few,TGTGCCAGTGGGCGGACAGGGGCGTATGAAAAACTGTTTTTT,CASGRTGAYEKLFF
TRBJ2-1,TRBV7-6,-,few,TGTGCCAGCGCGCAAAATCCGTCAAGCTACAATGAGCAGTTCTTC,CASAQNPSSYNEQFF
TRBJ2-5,TRBV19,TRBD1,-,TGTGCCAGTAGTAACCTCCCCGGGACAGGGGGCCGGGAGACCCAGTACTTC,CASSNLPGTGGRETQYF
TRBJ1-1,TRBV29-1,TRBD1,-,TGCAGCGGGGGACAGGGGGCTGAAGCTTTCTTT,CSGGQGAEAFF
TRBJ2-1,TRBV5-4,TRBD2,-,TGTGCCAGCAGCTTAAGCGGGAGCTACTACAATGAGCAGTTCTTC,CASSLSGSYYNEQFF
TRBJ1-4,TRBV27,TRBD1,-,TGTGCCAGCAGTTCCCCAGGGGGCTCGGGGGAAAAACTGTTTTTT,CASSSPGGSGEKLFF
TRBJ1-4,TRBV5-4,-,-,TGTGCCAGCAGCTTGACAGCAACTAATGAAAAACTGTTTTTT,CASSLTATNEKLFF
TRBJ1-1,TRBV6-1,-,-,TGTGCCAGCAGCCTCCCAGTCGAGGCCACTGAAGCTTTCTTT,CASSLPVEATEAFF
TRBJ2-2,TRBV4-1,TRBD2,-,TGCGCCATCCAAGTCGGGGGGACTAGCGGGACCGGGGAGCTGTTTTTT,CAIQVGGTSGTGELFF
TRBJ1-5,TRBV6-5,-,few,TGTGCCAGCAGTTACTCCCCAGGGGAAGGTCAGCCCCAGCATTTT,CASSYSPGEGQPQHF
TRBJ1-2,TRBV5-6,-,few,TGTGCCAGCAGCTTATCGGGACACAAAAGAACCTTC,CASSLSGHKRTF